The clone carrying this T cell receptor beta chain was counted a single time. Its target is unknown. This entry comes from a study of OX40 agonist ivuxolimab in advanced cancers. Across the study: A partial response was reached by three patients: one with hepatocellular carcinoma and two with cutaneous melanoma.

General study findings and limits: There were, on average, more expanded clones in CD8+ T cells than in CD4+.

CDR3 size: 18 residues. V lost 6 bases, J lost 6 bases, and 17 bases stayed unmatched. CDR1 and CDR2 from the germline V gene are MNHEY and SMNVEV (reference sequence). Samples of blood were obtained at baseline, on cycle 4 day 1, and on cycle 7 day 1. Data came from immunoSEQ multiplex PCR; TCRdb stores just in-frame clones and leaves some out. This sample has some 82,000 clones; 90% to 95% occur once, and the top ten carry 2.3%. Material: CD4+ or CD8+ T cells sorted from blood, obtained in a trial of the OX40 agonist ivuxolimab. The chain joins TRBV27 to TRBJ1-2; 12 bases are shared with TRBD1. This clonotype was sampled from an adult with an advanced solid tumor such as melanoma, head and neck, liver or kidney cancer. The CDR3 loop reads CASSSSSGGTGGADGYTF. The DNA for the CDR3 is TGTGCCAGCAGCTCCTCTTCCGGCGGGACAGGGGGCGCAGATGGCTACACCTTC.